The 20 T cell receptor beta chains reported below all come from one sample, sequenced in a study of T cells after yellow fever vaccination. TCRdb reanalysed the 5' RACE reads using MiXCR and keeps one entry per CDR3 protein. The data contain hundreds of thousands of distinct CDR3 sequences, roughly 4% of them singletons. The sample in question was PBMCs, obtained on the day of the yellow fever booster vaccination. These receptors all come from a man between 18 and 35 years old who received the YFV17D yellow fever vaccine.

This clonotype was seen repeatedly, ten times or more. The rearrangement joins TRBV6-5 to TRBJ2-1, with 8 bases fitting TRBD1. CDR1 MNHEY and CDR2 SVGAGI come from the germline V gene. The CDR3 has 15 amino acids. V lost 2 bases, J lost 7 bases, and 7 bases stayed unmatched. The CDR3 loop reads CASSYAWTGTNEQFF. Written as DNA, the CDR3 is TGTGCCAGCAGTTACGCTTGGACAGGGACTAATGAGCAGTTCTTC.

This clonotype was observed a handful of times. V usage is TRBV12-3 or TRBV12-4 and J usage is TRBJ2-3; D might be TRBD1 or TRBD2, each matching 5 bases. The V end was cut by 3 bases, the J end by 1 base, with 14 bases between. CDR3 length: 16 amino acids. The CDR3 region is CASSFSGQSRTDTQYF. As DNA, the CDR3 is TGTGCCAGCAGTTTTTCGGGGCAAAGTCGCACAGATACGCAGTATTTT.

This clonotype was detected ten times or more. The chain employs TRBV12-3 or TRBV12-4 and TRBJ1-5; D not resolved. V was shortened by 6 bases and J by 7 bases, with 19 bases between the two germline ends. CDR3 size: 15 residues. CDR3 bases: TGTGCCAGCAGCATAAGACCGGGCGCCCTCCAGCCCCAGCATTTT. Translated: CASSIRPGALQPQHF.

The chain has TRBV6-1 and TRBJ2-7, with D possibly matching TRBD2 (6 bases). CDR1 MNHNS and CDR2 SASEGT come from the germline V gene. The CDR3 sequence is 14 residues long. The germline V and J ends were trimmed by 8 bases and 8 bases, with 22 bases remaining between them. The CDR3 bases are TGTGCCAGCCTAACCCCGGGGACTCAAAAGCAGCAGTACTTC. Amino acid sequence: CASLTPGTQKQQYF.

The chain links TRBV6-6 to TRBJ2-7; D is tentatively TRBD1 or TRBD2 (5 bases each). Germline V lookup: CDR1 MNHNY, CDR2 SVGAGI (reference sequence). There are 13 residues in the CDR3. V was pared by 3 bases and J by 2 bases, with 8 bases between. The CDR3 sequence: CASSYGGPYEQYV. Written as DNA, the CDR3 is TGTGCCAGCAGTTATGGGGGTCCCTACGAGCAGTACGTC.

This chain uses TRBV29-1 with TRBJ2-1, with D unclear. CDR1 and CDR2 from the germline V gene are SQVTM and ANQGSEA. V was cut by 4 bases and J by 0 bases, with 10 bases left in between. This CDR3 comprises 14 residues. CDR3 region: CSVVLFRSYNEQFF. CDR3 coding DNA: TGCAGCGTTGTATTATTCCGCTCCTACAATGAGCAGTTCTTC.

This clonotype was found many times. V gene TRBV29-1 combines with J gene TRBJ1-3; D perhaps matches TRBD1 (6 bases). Trimming pared 6 bases from V and 4 bases from J, leaving 13 bases between. The CDR3 sequence is 13 residues long. Germline V gene sequence: CDR1 SQVTM, CDR2 ANQGSEA. CDR3 amino acids: CSVGGGQGNTIYF. As DNA, the CDR3 is TGCAGCGTGGGGGGCGGGCAAGGAAACACCATATATTTT.

V and J are TRBV18 and TRBJ2-7; 11 bases are shared with TRBD2. The V gene's germline CDR1 is KGHSH and CDR2 LQKENI. V was clipped by 4 bases and J by 0 bases; unmatched bases: 5. The CDR3 runs to 16 residues. The DNA for the CDR3 is TGTGCCAGCTCACTCTCTAGCGGGGGGCTCTCCTACGAGCAGTACGTC. Protein sequence: CASSLSSGGLSYEQYV.

For this clonotype: One base away lies a much larger clone, so this may be a sequencing read error. CDR3 protein: CASKISGGSVTQYF. The CDR3 nucleotides are TGTGCCAGCAAGATTAGCGGGGGATCAGTTACGCAGTATTTT. The chain uses TRBV7-2 and TRBJ2-3; 9 bases align to TRBD2. V shed 7 bases and J 8 bases; nucleotides not matched to a gene: 10. Germline assignment: CDR1 SGHTA and CDR2 FQGNSA. This CDR3 is 14 amino acids long.

Only a few counts were recorded for this clonotype. The chain employs TRBV11-2 and TRBJ2-5, with a weak D call TRBD2 (6 bases). V shed 1 base and J shed 9 bases, with 18 bases lying between them. CDR3 size: 15 residues. CDR1 SGHAT and CDR2 FQNNGV come from the germline V gene. The CDR3 nucleotides are TGTGCCAGCAGCTTAGCTAAGCGGGCAATGGATGCCCAGTACTTC. Its protein product is CASSLAKRAMDAQYF.

V and J are TRBV6-2 or TRBV6-3 and TRBJ2-2, with 7 bases aligning to TRBD1. The CDR3 extends over 15 amino acids. V shed 4 bases, J shed 2 bases, and the junction held 4 bases outside the gene matches. The germline CDR1 and CDR2 sequences are MNHEY and SVGEGT. The CDR3 DNA is TGTGCCAGCAGTTCGGGACAGAAAAACACCGGGGAGCTGTTTTTT. This sequence encodes CASSSGQKNTGELFF.

This clonotype was observed at least ten times. The chain couples TRBV7-9 to TRBJ2-3, with 10 positions matching TRBD2. This CDR3 is 17 amino acids long. V lost 10 bases to trimming and J lost 2 bases; unmatched junction nucleotides: 15. Germline V gene sequence: CDR1 SEHNR, CDR2 FQNEAQ (reference sequence). The CDR3 spells CANGGLPAGGLTDTQYF. The CDR3, as DNA: TGTGCCAATGGGGGCTTGCCAGCGGGGGGGCTCACAGATACGCAGTATTTT.

This clonotype was counted many times. This chain connects TRBV6-5 to TRBJ1-3; no reliable D call. The CDR3 totals 15 residues. Germline V CDR1 and CDR2: MNHEY, SVGAGI. With 0 bases removed from V and 0 bases from J, the gap between germline ends came to 6 bases. The CDR3: CASSYSGISGNTIYF. The CDR3 DNA reads TGTGCCAGCAGTTACTCCGGGATCTCTGGAAACACCATATATTTT.

The chain carries TRBV5-5 and TRBJ2-5; unclear D gene. This CDR3 comprises 14 residues. CDR1 and CDR2 (germline): SGHKS, YYEKEE (reference sequence). With 0 bases removed from V and 5 bases from J, the gap between germline ends came to 11 bases. The CDR3 region is CASSLEGKEETQYF. CDR3 bases: TGTGCCAGCAGCTTGGAAGGCAAGGAGGAGACCCAGTACTTC.

This clonotype was counted ten times or more. The genes are TRBV28 and TRBJ2-7, with D unclear. The length of the CDR3 is 13 residues. Germline-derived CDR1 and CDR2 are MDHEN and SYDVKM. V lost 1 base and J lost 5, with 9 bases in between. The CDR3 spells CASSLSPEHEQYV. CDR3 bases: TGTGCCAGCAGTTTATCTCCGGAGCACGAGCAGTACGTC.

Comment on this clonotype: A much larger clonotype is one base distant, so this may be a read error. The chain couples TRBV4-2 to TRBJ2-1; D not resolved. The germline V and J ends were trimmed by 4 bases and 8 bases, with 21 bases remaining between them. The CDR3 has 16 residues. In germline, CDR1 is LGHNA, CDR2 YNFKEQ. The CDR3 DNA follows: TGTGCCAGCAGCCCCAGACGAGATTTCTCGGTACATGAGCAGTTCTTC. Its protein product is CASSPRRDFSVHEQFF.

This clonotype showed up many times. The chain recombines TRBV7-2 with TRBJ2-7; D gene ambiguous. Trimming cost V 2 bases and J 1 base, with 15 bases left between them. This CDR3 has 16 amino acids. CDR1 and CDR2 (germline): SGHTA, FQGNSA. As DNA, the CDR3 is TGTGCCAGCAGCTTAAGTTCTGGGTTGGGATCCTACGAGCAGTACGTC. It specifies CASSLSSGLGSYEQYV.

The chain has TRBV18 and TRBJ1-2; tentative D call: TRBD1 (5 bases). CDR1 is KGHSH and CDR2 is LQKENI in the germline V gene. The CDR3 is 15 residues long. Trimming removed 6 bases at V and 2 bases at J, with 16 bases between. In DNA form, the CDR3 reads TGTGCCAGCTCGCCCCGGGGATCAGGGAACTATGGCTACACCTTC. It is translated as CASSPRGSGNYGYTF.

As DNA, the CDR3 is TGCAGTGCTAGGCGGGGGCCACTAGAGTACTCCTACAATGAGCAGTTCTTC. Its protein product is CSARRGPLEYSYNEQFF. V gene TRBV20-1 combines with J gene TRBJ2-1; TRBD2 might be the D (7 bases). CDR1 is DFQATT, CDR2 SNEGSKA, per germline (reference sequence). The CDR3 length is 17 residues. Deletions cut 3 bases from V and 0 bases from J, with 18 bases between.

This clonotype was seen repeatedly, ten times or more. This chain joins TRBV18 and TRBJ1-2, with D uncertain. The CDR3 sequence is 19 residues long. Germline CDR1 reads KGHSH; CDR2 reads LQKENI. Deletions cut 1 base from V and 0 bases from J, with 21 bases between. The CDR3 DNA reads TGTGCCAGCTCACCACTACCCCCGGCAAGAGACCTTTCTAACTATGGCTACACCTTC. Its translation is CASSPLPPARDLSNYGYTF.